This TCR beta chain is drawn from a study of blood T cell repertoires in COVID-19. Measured with immunoSEQ multiplex PCR; TCRdb has only the in-frame clones, and not every one. The table has about 46,000 clones, 75% to 90% seen once. Unmatched junction bases numbered 8, after V lost 1 base and J lost 3 bases. CDR1 is LNHNV and CDR2 is YYDKDF in the germline V gene (reference sequence). This CDR3 has 17 residues. This clonotype originated in a man over 45 with acute or convalescent COVID-19. This chain joins TRBV15 and TRBJ2-1, with 8 nucleotides matching TRBD2. The sample was peripheral blood. In nucleotides, the CDR3 is TGTGCCACCAGCAGAGGGGAGGGCGGGAGGTACTACAATGAGCAGTTCTTC. Translating it yields CATSRGEGGRYYNEQFF.